What follows are 7 T cell receptor beta chains derived from one specimen sequenced in a study of blood T cells in healthy people across ages. The use of a sample-barcoded 5' primer and a J-beta primer mix characterized a second PCR of about 7 to 12 cycles. One entry per CDR3 protein results from TCRdb running MiXCR on the 5' RACE reads. The data contain about 1,400,000 distinct CDR3 sequences, roughly 45% of them singletons. The sequencing sample was made of blood. Every receptor here comes from a young woman in good health.

This clonotype was found once. Here the CDR3 reads CASSWGTEYNTEAFF. As DNA, the CDR3 is TGCGCCAGCAGCTGGGGGACAGAATATAACACTGAAGCTTTCTTT. The chain has TRBV5-1 and TRBJ1-1, with 7 bases identical to TRBD1. The CDR3 has 15 residues. From germline, CDR1 is SGHRS and CDR2 YFSETQ. V gave up 3 bases and J gave up 2 bases; unmatched junction bases: 7.

This clonotype came up a few times. The chain employs TRBV6-1 and TRBJ2-3, with D possibly matching TRBD2 (6 bases). Trimming took off 8 bases at V and 2 bases at J, with 17 bases between the two ends. The CDR3 contains 15 residues. Germline V gene sequence: CDR1 MNHNS, CDR2 SASEGT. CDR3 sequence: CASSVIAESTDTQYF. DNA for the CDR3: TGTGCCAGCTCAGTTATAGCGGAATCCACAGATACGCAGTATTTT.

Only a few counts were recorded for this clonotype. The gene calls are TRBV4-2 and TRBJ2-3; perhaps TRBD2 as D (6 bases). The CDR3 consists of 16 residues. V gave up 0 bases and J gave up 1 base, with 11 bases separating them. CDR1 LGHNA and CDR2 YNFKEQ come from the germline V gene. CDR3 DNA: TGTGCCAGCAGCCAAGACCGGCGGGGCCGCACAGATACGCAGTATTTT. It encodes CASSQDRRGRTDTQYF.

This clonotype was detected a few times. The chain is built from TRBV30 and TRBJ1-6; tentative D call: TRBD1 (5 bases). Germline CDR1 is GTSNPN and CDR2 is SVGIG (reference sequence). The CDR3 totals 12 residues. Trimming cost V 8 bases and J 5 bases, with 10 bases left between them. CDR3 nucleotide sequence: TGTGCCGGGGCGGGTGATAATTCACCCCTCCACTTT. It encodes CAGAGDNSPLHF. The variable domain in full, completed from reference TRBV30 and TRBJ1-6, reads SQTIHQWPATLVQPVGSPLSLECTVEGTSNPNLYWYRQAAGRGLQLLFYSVGIGQISSEVPQNLSASRPQDRQFILSSKKLLLSDSGFYLCAGAGDNSPLHFGNGTRLTVT.

The J gene is TRBJ1-1, the V gene TRBV7-9, with D possibly matching TRBD1 (5 bases). The length of the CDR3 is 15 residues. V was clipped by 3 bases and J by 5 bases, with 16 bases between them. Germline V gives CDR1 SEHNR, CDR2 FQNEAQ (reference sequence). The CDR3, as DNA: TGTGCCAGCAGCTTGGGGACTGGAAGATGGACTGAAGCTTTCTTT. The encoded protein is CASSLGTGRWTEAFF.

This chain joins TRBV5-1 and TRBJ2-1; 10 bases are shared with TRBD2. V dropped 0 bases and J dropped 8; count of bases not matched to a gene: 14. The CDR3 length is 18 residues. Germline-derived CDR1 and CDR2 are SGHRS and YFSETQ. The CDR3 region has the DNA TGCGCCAGCAGCTTGGGGGGGGCTTCTCTAGCGGGAGTGGATGAGCAGTTCTTC. Protein sequence: CASSLGGASLAGVDEQFF.

This clonotype was found a few times. V usage is TRBV29-1 and J usage is TRBJ1-5; D is ambiguous. CDR1 SQVTM and CDR2 ANQGSEA come from the germline V gene. Trimming took off 5 bases at V and 1 base at J, with 6 bases between the two ends. There are 12 residues in the CDR3. The chain's CDR3 is CSVRASNQPQHF. The CDR3 DNA sequence: TGCAGCGTTCGGGCAAGCAATCAGCCCCAGCATTTT.